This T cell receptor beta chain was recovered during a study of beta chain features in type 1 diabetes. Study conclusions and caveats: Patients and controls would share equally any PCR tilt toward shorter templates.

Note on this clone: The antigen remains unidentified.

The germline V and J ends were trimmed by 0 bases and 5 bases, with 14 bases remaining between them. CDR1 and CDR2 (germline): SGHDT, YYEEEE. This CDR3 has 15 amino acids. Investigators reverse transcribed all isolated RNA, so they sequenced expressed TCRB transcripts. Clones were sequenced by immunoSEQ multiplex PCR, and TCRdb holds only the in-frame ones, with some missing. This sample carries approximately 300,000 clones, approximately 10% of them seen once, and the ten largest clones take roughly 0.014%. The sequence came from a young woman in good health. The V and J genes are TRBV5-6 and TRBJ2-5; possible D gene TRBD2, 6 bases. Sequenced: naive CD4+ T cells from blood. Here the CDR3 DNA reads TGTGCCAGCAGCTTGGCCCAGGGAGCGGGCGAGACCCAGTACTTC. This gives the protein CASSLAQGAGETQYF. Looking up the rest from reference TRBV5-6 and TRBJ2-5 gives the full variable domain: DAGVTQSPTHLIKTRGQQVTLRCSPKSGHDTVSWYQQALGQGPQFIFQYYEEEERQRGNFPDRFSGHQFPNYSSELNVNALLLGDSALYLCASSLAQGAGETQYFGPGTRLLVL.